Below, one T cell receptor beta chain is given with its context. The antigen is unknown. Per the germline V gene, CDR1 is SGDLS and CDR2 is YYNGEE. This CDR3 is 16 amino acids long. V shed 0 bases, J shed 1 base, and the junction held 2 bases outside the gene matches. The source of the sample is a study of blood T cells in healthy people across ages. Study results and caveats: Unsorted PBMCs blocked a conclusive comparison of naive and antigen-experienced cells.

The use of a sample-barcoded 5' primer and a J-beta primer mix characterized a second PCR of roughly 7 to 11 cycles. Via MiXCR, TCRdb re-called the 5' RACE reads, giving one row per CDR3 protein. The table shows about 640,000 distinct CDR3 sequences, with approximately 40% occurring only once. Healthy individuals of Caucasian origin from Russia, aged roughly 6 to 95, served as donors. The V gene is TRBV9, the J gene TRBJ2-5; 11 bases line up with TRBD1. Source material: blood. This clonotype was obtained from an elderly man in good health. The CDR3 loop reads CASSVVGTGGQETQYF. CDR3 nucleotides: TGTGCCAGCAGCGTAGTAGGGACAGGGGGCCAAGAGACCCAGTACTTC.